This T cell receptor beta chain emerged from a study of blood T cell repertoires in COVID-19. Generated by immunoSEQ multiplex PCR, the TCRdb table keeps only in-frame clones and is missing some. The sample lists under 250,000 clones, about 89% seen once, with under 7% in the top ten. The CDR3 covers 13 residues. CDR1 is SGHRS, CDR2 YFSETQ, per germline. V lost 4 bases, J lost 8 bases, and 4 bases stayed unmatched. The sample comprised peripheral blood. J is TRBJ2-1 and V is TRBV5-1; 9 bases align to TRBD1. This clonotype originated in a man aged 55 to 70 who had recovered from COVID-19. CDR3 bases: TGCGCCAGCAGCCAGGGACAGGGCCATGAGCAGTTCTTC. This encodes CASSQGQGHEQFF.